The 18 T cell receptor beta chains presented below share a single source sample, sequenced in a study of CD8 T cells in Susac syndrome (dated by TCRdb to the late 2010s). Libraries came from the immunoSEQ multiplex PCR assay. RNA was extracted using the RNeasy kit, and roughly 0.5 to 1 microgram was reverse transcribed with random hexamers. In TCRdb, the public reads were trimmed at Q25 with fastp and aligned with MiXCR, with productive beta chains retained. Rows are combined by CDR3 protein, so each entry shows the most common genes and DNA. The sample profile shows some 110,000 distinct CDR3 sequences; about 92% of them were found once. Of the sample, roughly 0.088% falls within the top ten clones. The specimen sequenced was CD4+ T cells from PBMCs. The source is a human donor with multiple sclerosis.

The chain is built from TRBV4-2 and TRBJ1-2, with 8 positions matching TRBD1. The V segment lost 4 bases and the J segment 6 bases; nucleotides outside the gene matches: 10. Germline lookup yields CDR1 LGHNA and CDR2 YNFKEQ. This CDR3 has 15 residues. The CDR3 sequence is CASSPDKDRVDGYTF. Here the CDR3 DNA reads TGTGCCAGCAGCCCAGACAAGGACAGGGTGGATGGCTACACCTTC.

The chain links TRBV4-1 to TRBJ2-1; a possible D gene is TRBD1 (5 bases). CDR1 is MGHRA, CDR2 YSYEKL, per germline. The CDR3 length is 15 residues. V lost 2 bases to trimming and J lost 4 bases, with 12 bases between them. CDR3 coding DNA: TGCGCCAGCAGCCAACCTTCTACAGGTTACAATGAGCAGTTCTTC. Translation gives CASSQPSTGYNEQFF.

V and J are TRBV19 and TRBJ2-7; 7 bases line up with TRBD2. The CDR3 is made up of 12 amino acids. V lost 5 bases, J lost 9 bases, and 7 bases stayed unmatched. Germline V gene lookup returns CDR1 LNHDA and CDR2 SQIVND (reference sequence). The CDR3 DNA reads TGTGCCAGTAGTCAAGGGAGGGGTCCGCAGTACTTC. This sequence encodes CASSQGRGPQYF.

The gene calls are TRBV25-1 and TRBJ2-3; a possible D gene is TRBD2 (5 bases). The germline V gene has CDR1 MGHDK and CDR2 SYGVNS. The CDR3 sequence is 16 residues long. Trimming took 5 bases from V and 0 from J, leaving 15 bases between them. The CDR3 DNA reads as TGTGCCAGCAGTCCGCGTGAAGGACTTAGCACAGATACGCAGTATTTT. The encoded protein is CASSPREGLSTDTQYF. The variable domain in full, with the rest retrieved from reference TRBV25-1 and TRBJ2-3, is EADIYQTPRYLVIGTGKKITLECSQTMGHDKMYWYQQDPGMELHLIHYSYGVNSTEKGDLSSESTVSRIRTEHFPLTLESARPSHTSQYLCASSPREGLSTDTQYFGPGTRLTVL.

The chain recombines TRBV7-9 with TRBJ1-4; D is perhaps TRBD1 (6 bases). V was clipped by 5 bases and J by 3 bases, with 13 bases between them. Germline-derived CDR1 and CDR2 are SEHNR and FQNEAQ (reference sequence). This CDR3 is 15 amino acids long. The CDR3 spells CASSKTGAANEKLFF. The CDR3 coding sequence is TGTGCCAGCAGCAAAACGGGGGCTGCTAATGAAAAACTGTTTTTT. The variable domain in full, completed from reference TRBV7-9 and TRBJ1-4, reads DTGVSQNPRHKITKRGQNVTFRCDPISEHNRLYWYRQTLGQGPEFLTYFQNEAQLEKSRLLSDRFSAERPKGSFSTLEIQRTEQGDSAMYLCASSKTGAANEKLFFGSGTQLSVL.

The V and J genes are TRBV20-1 and TRBJ2-2; D possibly corresponds to TRBD1 (6 bases). CDR3 size: 14 residues. In germline, CDR1 is DFQATT, CDR2 SNEGSKA (reference sequence). Deletions cut 2 bases from V and 1 base from J, with 8 bases between. The CDR3 DNA reads TGCAGTGCTAGAAACAGGGAGAACACCGGGGAGCTGTTTTTT. Its translation is CSARNRENTGELFF.

V gene TRBV20-1 combines with J gene TRBJ2-2; D possibly corresponds to TRBD1 (5 bases). The CDR3 is 16 residues long. Germline V CDR1 and CDR2: DFQATT, SNEGSKA (reference sequence). V lost 0 bases, J lost 2 bases, and 13 bases lay in between. The CDR3 coding sequence is TGCAGTGCTAGAGATCCCAGGGCTGATAACACCGGGGAGCTGTTTTTT. This gives the protein CSARDPRADNTGELFF.

The chain carries TRBV5-1 and TRBJ1-1; TRBD1 aligns across 9 bases. This CDR3 is 15 amino acids long. Unmatched junction bases numbered 4, after V lost 4 bases and J lost 0 bases. From germline, CDR1 is SGHRS and CDR2 YFSETQ. The CDR3 loop reads CASSVGQGMNTEAFF. Written as DNA, the CDR3 is TGCGCCAGCAGCGTAGGACAGGGGATGAACACTGAAGCTTTCTTT.

This chain uses TRBV3-1 with TRBJ2-1, with 7 bases identical to TRBD2. This CDR3 comprises 13 residues. Germline V gene lookup returns CDR1 LGHDT and CDR2 YNNKEL (reference sequence). Trimming at V came to 4 bases and at J to 15 bases, leaving 12 bases not matched to a gene. The chain's CDR3 is CASSPTVTGGWFF. CDR3 sequence (DNA): TGTGCCAGCAGCCCCACCGTAACGGGGGGTTGGTTCTTC.

The chain carries TRBV7-9 and TRBJ1-1; D remains ambiguous. Germline CDR1 and CDR2: SEHNR and FQNEAQ (reference sequence). CDR3 length equals 12 residues. Deletions cut 5 bases from V and 8 bases from J, with 12 bases between. The CDR3 sequence: CASSLSKGEAFF. The CDR3 DNA is TGTGCCAGCAGCCTAAGTAAGGGAGAAGCTTTCTTT. The whole variable domain, remainder taken from reference TRBV7-9 and TRBJ1-1, is DTGVSQNPRHKITKRGQNVTFRCDPISEHNRLYWYRQTLGQGPEFLTYFQNEAQLEKSRLLSDRFSAERPKGSFSTLEIQRTEQGDSAMYLCASSLSKGEAFFGQGTRLTVV.

Comments on this clonotype: The CDR3 does not end in the conserved phenylalanine or tryptophan, so this is likely a read error. This chain joins TRBV5-4 and TRBJ1-1, with D hard to call. The germline CDR1 and CDR2 sequences are SGHNT and YYREEE (reference sequence). The CDR3 is made up of 13 amino acids. V was pared by 2 bases and J by 6 bases, with 11 bases between. For the CDR3, the DNA is TGTGCCAGCAGCTTAGACCCTGGGGCTGAAGCTTTCCTT. Its protein is CASSLDPGAEAFL.

V usage is TRBV28 and J usage is TRBJ2-1, with TRBD1 identical over 7 bases. V trimming: 4 bases; J trimming: 9 bases; junction bases outside the gene matches: 6. The CDR3 is 13 residues long. Germline CDR1 and CDR2: MDHEN and SYDVKM. This CDR3 is CASSSTGLGEQFF. For the CDR3, the DNA is TGTGCCAGCAGTTCGACAGGGTTGGGTGAGCAGTTCTTC. The entire variable domain, with the rest obtained from reference TRBV28 and TRBJ2-1, is as follows: DVKVTQSSRYLVKRTGEKVFLECVQDMDHENMFWYRQDPGLGLRLIYFSYDVKMKEKGDIPEGYSVSREKKERFSLILESASTNQTSMYLCASSSTGLGEQFFGPGTRLTVL.

J is TRBJ1-5 and V is TRBV2, with 7 nucleotides matching TRBD1. Unmatched junction bases numbered 7, after V lost 9 bases and J lost 5 bases. The V gene's germline CDR1 is SNHLY and CDR2 FYNNEI. This CDR3 is 13 amino acids long. The CDR3 DNA reads TGTGCCAGTGACAGGGTGGGGGATCAGCCCCAGCATTTT. It translates to CASDRVGDQPQHF.

The J gene is TRBJ1-6, the V gene TRBV12-3 or TRBV12-4; 8 bases are shared with TRBD1. The CDR3 has 14 amino acids. The V gene end was trimmed by 5 bases and the J gene end by 7 bases; junction bases not matched to a gene: 4. The CDR3 loop reads CASSRTGINSPLHF. DNA for the CDR3: TGTGCCAGCAGTAGGACAGGGATCAATTCACCCCTCCACTTT.

This rearrangement joins TRBV6-5 to TRBJ2-7, with 8 bases that match TRBD1. Germline assignment: CDR1 MNHEY and CDR2 SVGAGI. The CDR3 extends over 16 amino acids. Germline trimming cut 3 bases from V and 7 bases from J; bases unmatched to any gene: 14. In DNA, the CDR3 is TGTGCCAGCAGTTATCACGGACAGGGAAGATCGGGTGAGCAGTACTTC. It is translated as CASSYHGQGRSGEQYF.

V usage is TRBV30 and J usage is TRBJ2-7, with D possibly matching TRBD2 (5 bases). V lost 1 base to trimming and J lost 7 bases, with 5 bases between them. CDR1 and CDR2 from the germline V gene are GTSNPN and SVGIG (reference sequence). The CDR3 has 10 residues. The CDR3: CAWSGREQYF. The CDR3 DNA reads as TGTGCCTGGAGTGGGAGGGAGCAGTACTTC.

The rearrangement joins TRBV18 to TRBJ1-1; no firm D call. Germline V gene lookup returns CDR1 KGHSH and CDR2 LQKENI. The CDR3 loop spans 15 amino acids. V lost 3 bases and J lost 1, with 12 bases in between. The CDR3: CASSPAGPENTEAFF. The CDR3 coding sequence is TGTGCCAGCTCACCTGCCGGCCCAGAGAACACTGAAGCTTTCTTT.

The chain combines TRBV30 with TRBJ1-2, with D hard to call. Germline CDR1 is GTSNPN and CDR2 is SVGIG (reference sequence). V was clipped by 4 bases and J by 1 base, with 10 bases between them. The CDR3 covers 13 residues. The CDR3 nucleotides read TGTGCCTGGACCCCGGACCGTAACTATGGCTACACCTTC. It is translated as CAWTPDRNYGYTF.